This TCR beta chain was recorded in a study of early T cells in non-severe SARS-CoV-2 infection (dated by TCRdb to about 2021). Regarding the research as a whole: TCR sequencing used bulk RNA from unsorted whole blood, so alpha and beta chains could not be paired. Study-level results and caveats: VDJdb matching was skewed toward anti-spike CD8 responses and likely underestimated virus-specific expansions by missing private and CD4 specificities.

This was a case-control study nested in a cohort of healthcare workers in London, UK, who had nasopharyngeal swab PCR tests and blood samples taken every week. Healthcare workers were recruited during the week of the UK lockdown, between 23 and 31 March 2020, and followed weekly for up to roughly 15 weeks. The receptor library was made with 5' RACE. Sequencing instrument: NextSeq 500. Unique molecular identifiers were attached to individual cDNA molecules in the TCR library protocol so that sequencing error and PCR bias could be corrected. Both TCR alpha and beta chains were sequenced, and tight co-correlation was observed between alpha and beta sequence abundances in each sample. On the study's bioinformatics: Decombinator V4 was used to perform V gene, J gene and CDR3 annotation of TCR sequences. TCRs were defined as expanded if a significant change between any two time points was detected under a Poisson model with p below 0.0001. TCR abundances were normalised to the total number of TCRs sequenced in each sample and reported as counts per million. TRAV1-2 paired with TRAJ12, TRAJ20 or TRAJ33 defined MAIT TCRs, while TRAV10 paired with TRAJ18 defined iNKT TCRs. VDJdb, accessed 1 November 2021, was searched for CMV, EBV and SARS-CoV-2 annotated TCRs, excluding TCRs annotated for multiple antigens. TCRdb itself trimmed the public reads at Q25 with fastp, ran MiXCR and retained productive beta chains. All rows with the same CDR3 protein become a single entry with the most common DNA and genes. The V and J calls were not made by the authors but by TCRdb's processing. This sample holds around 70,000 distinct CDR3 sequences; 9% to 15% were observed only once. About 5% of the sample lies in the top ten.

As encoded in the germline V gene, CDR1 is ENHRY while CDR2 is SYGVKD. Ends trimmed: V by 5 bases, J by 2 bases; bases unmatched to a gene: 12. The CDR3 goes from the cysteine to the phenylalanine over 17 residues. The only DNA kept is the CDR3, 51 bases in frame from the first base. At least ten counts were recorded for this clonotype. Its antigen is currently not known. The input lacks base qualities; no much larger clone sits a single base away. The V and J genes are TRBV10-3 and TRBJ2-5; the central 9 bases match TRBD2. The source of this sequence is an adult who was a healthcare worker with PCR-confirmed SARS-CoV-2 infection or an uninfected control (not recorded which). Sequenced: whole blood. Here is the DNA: TGTGCCATCAGTAACCACGCTGAGCGGGGGGCTCAAGAGACCCAGTACTTC. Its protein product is CAISNHAERGAQETQYF.